This entry lists 21 T cell receptor beta chains sequenced from one sample in a study of monozygotic twins with inflammatory bowel disease. Reprocessing the 5' RACE reads, TCRdb reports a single entry for every CDR3 protein and omits DNA. This sample's table has 200,000 to 250,000 distinct CDR3 sequences. Sequenced material: blood. Every receptor here comes from a human donor with ulcerative colitis or Crohn's disease, or a healthy co-twin of an affected twin (not recorded which).

V gene TRBV5-4 combines with J gene TRBJ1-1; TCRdb selects TRBD1, and the lack of DNA leaves this call unchecked. The CDR3 totals 14 residues. Looked up from germline, CDR1 is SGHNT and CDR2 is YYREEE (reference sequence). CDR3 in amino acids: CASSERTGDTEAFF.

This chain connects TRBV18 to TRBJ2-3; TCRdb names TRBD1, which stays unverified in the absence of DNA. In germline, CDR1 is KGHSH, CDR2 LQKENI. The CDR3 covers 14 residues. CDR3 protein: CASSGTTATDTQYF.

The chain uses TRBV15 and TRBJ2-2; TCRdb names TRBD2, which stays unverified in the absence of DNA. Germline-derived CDR1 and CDR2 are LNHNV and YYDKDF (reference sequence). The CDR3 spans 19 residues. The CDR3 here is CATSRENFGLAGGTGELFF.

The chain links TRBV29-1 to TRBJ2-7. The germline gives CDR1 SQVTM, CDR2 ANQGSEA. This CDR3 contains 11 residues. The CDR3: CSAQGTYEQYF.

This chain connects TRBV7-9 to TRBJ2-4; the TRBD1 assignment by TCRdb is unverifiable without DNA. Germline CDR1 is SEHNR and CDR2 is FQNEAQ (reference sequence). The length of the CDR3 is 14 residues. CDR3 protein: CASSLEERGDIQYF. The full variable domain, with the rest looked up from reference TRBV7-9 and TRBJ2-4, is DTGVSQNPRHKITKRGQNVTFRCDPISEHNRLYWYRQTLGQGPEFLTYFQNEAQLEKSRLLSDRFSAERPKGSFSTLEIQRTEQGDSAMYLCASSLEERGDIQYFGAGTRLSVL.

The chain combines TRBV4-1 with TRBJ2-5. Germline CDR1 and CDR2: MGHRA and YSYEKL. The length of the CDR3 is 12 residues. The CDR3 here is CASSQVRETQYF.

V gene TRBV5-1 combines with J gene TRBJ2-3; the D gene TCRdb calls, TRBD1, cannot be checked with no DNA. The CDR3 is made up of 14 amino acids. Germline V gene sequence: CDR1 SGHRS, CDR2 YFSETQ. This CDR3 is CASSLEPGSDTQYF.

This sequence joins TRBV12-3 or TRBV12-4 and TRBJ1-1. The CDR3 extends over 12 amino acids. Here the CDR3 reads CASLGQNTEAFF.

V gene TRBV14 combines with J gene TRBJ2-3. This CDR3 comprises 14 residues. The germline CDR1 and CDR2 sequences are SGHDN and FVKESK. CDR3 amino acids: CASSQVGVGDTQYF.

The V gene is TRBV5-1, the J gene TRBJ2-1. From germline, CDR1 is SGHRS and CDR2 YFSETQ. The CDR3 has 12 amino acids. The CDR3 here is CASSLFQNEQFF.

The chain recombines TRBV29-1 with TRBJ2-7; the TCRdb D gene call, TRBD1, has no DNA to confirm it. Per the germline V gene, CDR1 is SQVTM and CDR2 is ANQGSEA. The CDR3 loop spans 13 amino acids. CDR3: CSAERAGGYEQYF.

The rearrangement uses TRBV7-8 and TRBJ2-1; without DNA, the TCRdb call of TRBD1 cannot be checked. CDR3 length: 15 residues. Germline V gene sequence: CDR1 SGHVS, CDR2 FQNEAQ. CDR3 protein: CASSFQGVKYNEQFF.

This sequence joins TRBV5-5 and TRBJ2-3; TCRdb's assignment of TRBD1 cannot be checked, as there is no DNA. Germline V CDR1 and CDR2: SGHKS, YYEKEE (reference sequence). The CDR3 sequence is 15 residues long. CDR3 amino acids: CASSLLTGYTDTQYF.

This chain links TRBV12-3 or TRBV12-4 with TRBJ1-2. The CDR3 covers 12 residues. The CDR3 sequence is CASSLNELGYTF.

The V and J genes are TRBV5-1 and TRBJ2-1; TCRdb returns TRBD2, unconfirmable since there is no DNA. This CDR3 has 15 amino acids. Germline V gene lookup returns CDR1 SGHRS and CDR2 YFSETQ. CDR3 sequence: CASSPGLVSHNEQFF.

This chain joins TRBV30 and TRBJ1-1. Germline V lookup: CDR1 GTSNPN, CDR2 SVGIG (reference sequence). This CDR3 has 14 amino acids. The CDR3 region is CAWSQGWINTEAFF.

This chain connects TRBV28 to TRBJ2-3. The CDR3 loop spans 12 amino acids. The germline V gene encodes CDR1 MDHEN and CDR2 SYDVKM. The CDR3 reads CASSSFPDTRYF.

This chain links TRBV5-6 with TRBJ2-7. Germline assignment: CDR1 SGHDT and CDR2 YYEEEE. The length of the CDR3 is 13 residues. The CDR3 sequence: CASSLSRSYEQYF.

The CDR3 sequence: CASSQEEGNNQPQHF. This chain uses TRBV3-1 with TRBJ1-5. The germline V gene has CDR1 LGHDT and CDR2 YNNKEL (reference sequence). The CDR3 consists of 15 residues.

This sequence joins TRBV5-1 and TRBJ2-2; with no DNA, the TCRdb D assignment of TRBD1 cannot be verified. This CDR3 is 15 amino acids long. The germline CDR1 and CDR2 sequences are SGHRS and YFSETQ. The CDR3 loop reads CASSSWGVFTGDLFF.

This chain uses TRBV4-1 with TRBJ2-7. The CDR3 is 14 residues long. Germline lookup yields CDR1 MGHRA and CDR2 YSYEKL. The CDR3 loop reads CASSQDSVSYEQYF.